The clone carrying this T cell receptor (beta chain) was recorded once. These data are taken from a study of shared T cell receptors in the human thymus. This CDR3 is built from 17 residues. Germline V lookup: CDR1 GTSNPN, CDR2 SVGIG (reference sequence). V was cut by 2 bases and J by 2 bases, with 18 bases left in between. Produced via immunoSEQ multiplex PCR; TCRdb's table is partial and in-frame only. The table shows over 350,000 clones, with 95% occurring only once. This receptor was taken from a human donor. Sequenced material: thymocytes. The rearrangement joins TRBV30 to TRBJ2-2; perhaps TRBD1 as D (5 bases). As DNA, the CDR3 is TGTGCCTGGAGTCCCCCAGACAGATTATCAAACACCGGGGAGCTGTTTTTT. Translated: CAWSPPDRLSNTGELFF.